This paragraph reports one T cell receptor beta chain. These data belong to a study of type 1 regulatory T cells. Turning to the study itself: An in vitro protocol generated T-allo10, a Tr1-enriched, alloantigen-specific CD4 T cell product.

TCRdb used MiXCR to reprocess the reads, holding one entry per CDR3 protein. Of about 18,000 distinct CDR3 sequences in the sample, roughly 10% were seen once. Germline loops: CDR1 LNHNV, CDR2 YYDKDF (reference sequence). V was pared by 4 bases and J by 0 bases, with 16 bases between. The CDR3 spans 17 residues. This receptor was obtained from a human donor in good health. Sequencing used CD4+ T cells, either the whole sample or a sorted fraction (not recorded which). The J gene is TRBJ1-5, the V gene TRBV15; maybe TRBD1 (6 bases). The CDR3: CATSMRGGGYSNQPQHF. The CDR3 DNA follows: TGTGCCACCAGCATGAGGGGGGGTGGATATAGCAATCAGCCCCAGCATTTT.